The entry that follows covers one TCR beta chain sequence. Its cognate antigen has yet to be identified. It has no much larger one-base neighbor in the sample; base qualities were not kept. These data originate in a study of OX40 agonist ivuxolimab in advanced cancers. Background on the whole study: The costimulatory receptor OX40 (CD134) was targeted by ivuxolimab, a fully human IgG2 agonistic monoclonal antibody. Intravenous ivuxolimab was administered to patients every 2 weeks at six dose levels: 0.01, 0.1, 0.3, 1.5, 3 and 10 mg/kg. The monotherapy dose-escalation portion (N of about 52 patients) of the phase I ivuxolimab trial is reported in the paper. The dose-escalation cohort was roughly 83% male with a mean age of about 65 years, ranging from roughly 20 to 85. Patients were allowed to have had prior anti-PD-1, anti-PD-L1 or anti-CTLA-4 therapy, and approximately 40% of the dose-escalation patients had previously received checkpoint inhibitors. The purpose of peripheral TCRbeta sequencing was to test whether ivuxolimab changed TCR sequence diversity and led to clonal T-cell expansion. Of the roughly 50 dose-escalation patients, hepatocellular carcinoma was present in about 20, melanoma in around 15, renal cell carcinoma in 9 and head and neck cancer in 9. Three dose-escalation patients achieved partial responses, one with hepatocellular carcinoma and two with cutaneous melanoma.

To sequence the TCRbeta CDR3 region, genomic DNA was isolated from the sorted cells. The immunoSEQ Assay was used for sequencing of TCRbeta CDR3 regions. Held by TCRdb, this immuneACCESS table contains in-frame sequences only and omits some clones. Under half of the omission traces to an unresolved V gene where checked; the cause of the rest is unknown. Across this sample there are some 86,000 clones, with about 86% seen only once. The ten largest clones add up to roughly 6% of the sample. Results and caveats for the whole study, not just this receptor: After ivuxolimab, expanded clones were on average more numerous among CD8+ T cells than among CD4+ T cells. At doses of 0.1 to 3.0 mg/kg, clonal expansion of both CD4+ and CD8+ blood T cells was observed from baseline to week 6. Partial responders in the 0.1-3.0 mg/kg groups had among the lowest normalized peripheral clonal expansion, especially among CD8+ T cells. Which antigens the clonally expanded peripheral T cells were specific for was not determined. Low levels of normalized T-cell clonal expansion were also seen in some patients who did not respond.

Patients with a history of autoimmune disease or receiving systemic immunosuppression were excluded from the trial. Peripheral blood for TCR sequencing was drawn from every dose cohort at baseline, at cycle 4 day 1 and at cycle 7 day 1. The samples were drawn from a first-in-human, open-label, multicenter phase I dose-escalation trial of ivuxolimab. Adults with locally advanced or metastatic head and neck squamous cell, hepatocellular, melanoma or renal cell carcinoma were enrolled in the trial. Before TCR sequencing, CD4+ and CD8+ T cells were separately sorted from peripheral blood. As encoded in the germline V gene, CDR1 is MDHEN while CDR2 is SYDVKM. Taken from cysteine to phenylalanine, the CDR3 has 14 residues. The read is trimmed to its CDR3 DNA, 42 bases read in frame from base 1. V loses 5 bases of germline sequence and J loses 1 base, and the interval between the two ends is 11 bases.

The source material was CD4+ or CD8+ T cells sorted from blood, sampled in a trial of the OX40 agonist ivuxolimab. This receptor was identified in an adult with an advanced solid tumor such as melanoma, head and neck, liver or kidney cancer. The chain is made from TRBV28 and TRBJ1-1; the D gene is not confidently resolved. The nucleotides are TGTGCCAGCAGTCCCCGTCTAAGGAACACTGAAGCTTTCTTT. Its protein product is CASSPRLRNTEAFF.